This note documents a single TCR beta chain sequence. Its target is unknown. There are 15 residues in the CDR3. CDR1 SGHAT and CDR2 FQDESV come from the germline V gene (reference sequence). Trimming pared 5 bases from V and 6 bases from J, leaving 18 bases between. The sample is drawn from a study of cytomegalovirus exposure and HLA in healthy donors. For the study at large: Unique TCRs numbering some 93 million, obtained from HLA-typed donors, made up an early data release.

Study findings and constraints: The sole available immune exposure information was CMV serostatus. A later analysis linked a missense variant in DCLRE1C to the trimming of TCR beta V and J genes.

Vbeta (60) and Jbeta (13) primers were used in the PCR. The protocol was immunoSEQ multiplex PCR, while the TCRdb copy is restricted to in-frame clones and leaves out a portion. The sample yields hundreds of thousands of clones, 82% seen once. The source of this sequence is a man aged 40-49 years in good health and CMV-seropositive. The chain has TRBV11-1 and TRBJ2-3; a weak D match, TRBD1 (6 bases). Sample: PBMCs. The CDR3 sequence is CASSLEDSSLDTQYF. In nucleotides, the CDR3 is TGTGCCAGCAGCCTAGAGGACAGCTCTCTGGATACGCAGTATTTT.